The clone carrying this T cell receptor (beta chain) occurred many times. The antigen is unknown. The CDR3 runs 13 residues. V shed 8 bases and J 2 bases; nucleotides not matched to a gene: 3. Germline-derived CDR1 and CDR2 are LNHNV and YYDKDF (reference sequence). Each CDR3 protein is one row after TCRdb ran MiXCR on the 5' RACE reads. The data show about 230,000 distinct CDR3 sequences, approximately 6.3% seen once. The sample belongs to a study of T cells after yellow fever vaccination. The wider study: Libraries from low-cell-number fractions were prepared with the SMART-Seq v4 Ultra Low Input RNA kit. General observations from the study: The secondary response was weaker but peaked faster, day 5 versus 15. Researchers noted that a small share of clonotypes showed up in both CD4 and CD8 compartments. Among primary-vaccination clones, most reappeared after the booster, at roughly 96% for CD4 and approximately 88% for CD8.

Sequences were derived from CD4+ T cells sorted from PBMCs, sampled on the day of the yellow fever booster vaccination. The source of this sequence is a man aged 30-40 years who received the YFV17D yellow fever vaccine. The chain recombines TRBV15 with TRBJ2-1; TRBD1 aligns across 7 bases. The CDR3 DNA sequence: TGTGCCACCGCTCAGGGGGCCTACAATGAGCAGTTCTTC. It translates to CATAQGAYNEQFF. The complete variable domain, with remaining parts taken from reference TRBV15 and TRBJ2-1, reads DAMVIQNPRYQVTQFGKPVTLSCSQTLNHNVMYWYQQKSSQAPKLLFHYYDKDFNNEADTPDNFQSRRPNTSFCFLDIRSPGLGDTAMYLCATAQGAYNEQFFGPGTRLTVL.